A single sample is the source of the 26 T cell receptor beta chains below, sequenced in a study of regulatory T cells in long-lasting Graves disease. Relying on iRepertoire HTBI primers and Arm-PCR of CDR3 regions, the team built TCR beta libraries. One entry per CDR3 protein results from TCRdb running MiXCR on the multiplex PCR reads. Altogether 450,000 to 650,000 distinct CDR3 sequences are present, 15% to 20% being singletons, with the ten largest covering roughly 25%. Described time point: newly diagnosed GD, antithyroid drugs for less than 3 months. Scientists built the TCR library using RNA that was extracted from PBMCs. These data were also filed under a second study, of T cells in Graves' hyperthyroidism and ophthalmopathy.

Sequenced material: peripheral blood mononuclear cells (PBMCs), taken at new diagnosis, from a patient treated with antithyroid drugs. These receptors were taken from a woman in her forties or fifties with Graves disease.

This clonotype was seen at least ten times. The rearrangement links TRBV10-3 to TRBJ1-2; a weak D match, TRBD1 (6 bases). V was cut by 2 bases and J by 6 bases, with 10 bases left in between. CDR1 and CDR2 (germline): ENHRY, SYGVKD. This CDR3 region has 13 residues. For the CDR3, the DNA is TGTGCCATCAGTGAGCCCGGGGGCGATGGCTACACCTTC. Its translation is CAISEPGGDGYTF.

In this sample, this clonotype turned up many times. J is TRBJ1-1 and V is TRBV6-4, with D possibly TRBD1 on 6 matching bases. The CDR3 extends over 15 amino acids. Trimming took off 4 bases at V and 3 bases at J, with 15 bases between the two ends. The V gene's germline CDR1 is MRHNA and CDR2 SNTAGT. The CDR3 DNA sequence: TGTGCCAGCAGTGGACAGGAAGGTAGGGACACTGAAGCTTTCTTT. Translating gives CASSGQEGRDTEAFF.

Comment on this clonotype: This may stem from a read error, because a much larger clone lies one nucleotide away. The V gene is TRBV11-2, the J gene TRBJ1-4; unclear D gene. Germline V lookup: CDR1 SGHAT, CDR2 FQNNGV. V was shortened by 2 bases and J by 4 bases, with 11 bases between the two germline ends. The CDR3 totals 15 residues. CDR3 in amino acids: CASSLRAQNNEKLFF. In DNA form, the CDR3 reads TGTGCCAGCAGCTTAAGGGCTCAGAATAATGAAAAACTGTTTTTT.

This clonotype came up a few times. CDR3 nucleotide sequence: TGTGCCAGCAGTTTACGGACTAGCGGCACCACCTACAATGAGCAGTTCTTC. This translates into CASSLRTSGTTYNEQFF. The V call is TRBV12-3 or TRBV12-4, the J call TRBJ2-1, with 10 bases fitting TRBD2. The CDR3 covers 17 residues. V lost 2 bases and J lost 2; bases outside the gene matches: 6.

The chain carries TRBV20-1 and TRBJ2-7, with TRBD2 matching over 8 bases. The V gene's germline CDR1 is DFQATT and CDR2 SNEGSKA (reference sequence). The CDR3 sequence is 15 residues long. V was clipped by 0 bases and J by 2 bases; unmatched bases: 6. CDR3: CSARESRGGAYEQYF. Here the CDR3 DNA reads TGCAGTGCTAGAGAGAGCCGGGGGGGGGCCTACGAGCAGTACTTC.

This clonotype was counted many times. The chain is built from TRBV11-3 and TRBJ1-1, with D hard to call. Trimming removed 0 bases from V and 1 base from J, with 9 bases in between. In germline, CDR1 is SGHNT, CDR2 YENEEA. There are 15 residues in the CDR3. The CDR3 loop is CASSLESDWNTEAFF. CDR3 DNA: TGTGCCAGCAGCTTAGAATCAGATTGGAACACTGAAGCTTTCTTT.

This clonotype was detected a few times. V usage is TRBV25-1 and J usage is TRBJ1-6; D remains unclear. The V gene lost 6 bases and the J gene lost 3 bases, with 9 bases spanning the gap. This CDR3 contains 14 residues. CDR1 is MGHDK, CDR2 SYGVNS, per germline. The CDR3 spells CASSLGNYNSPLHF. CDR3 coding DNA: TGTGCCAGCAGCTTGGGAAACTATAATTCACCCCTCCACTTT. Based on the CDR3 plus reference TRBV25-1 and TRBJ1-6, the full variable domain is EADIYQTPRYLVIGTGKKITLECSQTMGHDKMYWYQQDPGMELHLIHYSYGVNSTEKGDLSSESTVSRIRTEHFPLTLESARPSHTSQYLCASSLGNYNSPLHFGNGTRLTVT.

This clonotype was counted at least ten times. The V gene is TRBV11-2, the J gene TRBJ2-7; D unresolved. This CDR3 comprises 12 residues. V lost 4 bases and J lost 3, with 7 bases in between. Germline CDR1 and CDR2: SGHAT and FQNNGV. The CDR3 coding sequence is TGTGCCAGCAGCTCGGGCCACTACGAGCAGTACTTC. It codes for CASSSGHYEQYF.

The chain has TRBV5-8 and TRBJ1-2; D gene uncertain. This CDR3 region has 15 residues. V shed 0 bases and J shed 1 base, with 10 bases lying between them. In germline, CDR1 is SGHTS, CDR2 YDEGEE. CDR3 residues: CASSLGTGNNYGYTF. CDR3 DNA sequence: TGTGCCAGCAGCTTGGGTACGGGGAATAACTATGGCTACACCTTC. Drawing the rest from reference TRBV5-8 and TRBJ1-2, the complete variable domain is EAGVTQSPTHLIKTRGQQATLRCSPISGHTSVYWYQQALGLGLQFLLWYDEGEERNRGNFPPRFSGRQFPNYSSELNVNALELEDSALYLCASSLGTGNNYGYTFGSGTRLTVV.

This sequence joins TRBV6-4 and TRBJ2-2; TRBD2 matches at 9 bases. V shed 0 bases, J shed 5 bases, and the junction held 7 bases outside the gene matches. CDR3 length equals 17 residues. Per germline, CDR1 MRHNA and CDR2 SNTAGT. The CDR3 loop is CASSDSGGGAGTGELFF. CDR3 bases: TGTGCCAGCAGTGACTCCGGCGGGGGGGCCGGAACCGGGGAGCTGTTTTTT.

This clonotype was seen ten or more times. The rearrangement joins TRBV27 to TRBJ1-2; weak D call: TRBD1 (6 bases). The germline V and J ends were trimmed by 2 bases and 6 bases, with 10 bases remaining between them. Germline CDR1 reads MNHEY; CDR2 reads SMNVEV (reference sequence). The CDR3 is made up of 13 amino acids. The CDR3 region is CASSLRGSDGYTF. The CDR3 DNA sequence: TGTGCCAGCAGTTTAAGGGGGTCGGATGGCTACACCTTC.

Turning to this clonotype: A much larger clone lies one base from this, so it may be a read error. This chain uses TRBV13 with TRBJ1-1; TRBD1 aligns across 9 bases. The germline gives CDR1 PRHDT, CDR2 FYEKMQ (reference sequence). The CDR3 runs to 13 residues. The CDR3 nucleotides read TGTGTCAGCAGCCGGGACAGGGTAACTGAAGCTTTCTTT. Encoded protein: CVSSRDRVTEAFF.

The chain links TRBV6-1 to TRBJ1-2; D possibly corresponds to TRBD1 (6 bases). V was trimmed by 4 bases and J by 13 bases, leaving 16 bases between them. Per the germline V gene, CDR1 is MNHNS and CDR2 is SASEGT. The CDR3 consists of 12 residues. The CDR3 coding sequence is TGTGCCAGCAGTGGTACAGGGCCCGGGAGCACCTTC. It yields the protein CASSGTGPGSTF.

V is TRBV7-8 and J is TRBJ1-1, with D perhaps TRBD1 (6 bases). Trimming pared 4 bases from V and 5 bases from J, leaving 8 bases between. Germline lookup yields CDR1 SGHVS and CDR2 FQNEAQ. The CDR3 is 12 amino acids. Here the CDR3 reads CASSSGATEAFF. CDR3 bases: TGTGCCAGCAGCTCAGGGGCGACTGAAGCTTTCTTT.

The chain combines TRBV6-1 with TRBJ1-2; 7 positions match TRBD1. From germline, CDR1 is MNHNS and CDR2 SASEGT. This CDR3 region has 14 residues. The V segment lost 0 bases and the J segment 7 bases; nucleotides outside the gene matches: 5. CDR3 DNA sequence: TGTGCCAGCAGTGAAGCGGAGACAGGGCTTGGCTACACCTTC. This sequence encodes CASSEAETGLGYTF.

At least ten counts were recorded for this clonotype. The chain carries TRBV5-1 and TRBJ1-2, with D hard to call. Trimming removed 3 bases at V and 2 bases at J, with 8 bases between. Germline lookup yields CDR1 SGHRS and CDR2 YFSETQ. The CDR3 covers 13 residues. The CDR3 DNA reads TGCGCCAGCAGCTCCGCAATGAACTATGGCTACACCTTC. As protein: CASSSAMNYGYTF.

This clonotype turned up a few times. This chain joins TRBV29-1 and TRBJ1-2; no definite D call. CDR1 and CDR2 (germline): SQVTM, ANQGSEA. CDR3 length equals 12 residues. Trimming shortened V by 6 bases and J by 1 base, and 9 bases separated the two germline ends. Here the CDR3 DNA reads TGCAGCGTCACTAGCTTTAACTATGGCTACACCTTC. Its translation is CSVTSFNYGYTF.

This clonotype has only one observation. This may arise from a read error, as a much more abundant clone is one base away. This chain joins TRBV7-8 and TRBJ1-5; D remains ambiguous. This CDR3 region has 15 residues. Germline V lookup: CDR1 SGHVS, CDR2 FQNEAQ. The CDR3 region has the DNA TGTGCCAGCAGCCTTGGAAGTTCGAGCAGTCAGCCCCAGCATTTT. Translated, it gives CASSLGSSSSQPQHF.

A single count supports this clonotype. The J gene is TRBJ2-3, the V gene TRBV29-1, with TRBD2 matching 15 bases. CDR1 SQVTM and CDR2 ANQGSEA come from the germline V gene. This CDR3 region has 16 residues. Trimming took 4 bases from V and 3 from J; bases not matched to a gene: 5. The DNA for the CDR3 is TGCAGCGTTGCCGGGACTAGCGGGGGGCGGACAGATACGCAGTATTTT. It yields the protein CSVAGTSGGRTDTQYF.

The rearrangement joins TRBV6-1 to TRBJ2-1, with D uncertain. The CDR3 has 15 residues. Trimming took off 5 bases at V and 0 bases at J, with 11 bases between the two ends. Per the germline V gene, CDR1 is MNHNS and CDR2 is SASEGT. The CDR3 reads CASSPALSSYNEQFF. The CDR3 DNA reads TGTGCCAGCAGTCCGGCTCTTAGCTCCTACAATGAGCAGTTCTTC.

The rearrangement uses TRBV7-8 and TRBJ2-1; 7 bases match TRBD1. Germline V gives CDR1 SGHVS, CDR2 FQNEAQ. After removal of 5 bases from V and 3 bases from J, the junction contained 7 bases not matched to a gene. This CDR3 comprises 15 residues. CDR3 sequence: CASSKRDRHYNEQFF. CDR3 DNA: TGTGCCAGCAGCAAACGGGACAGACACTACAATGAGCAGTTCTTC.

This clonotype appeared a few times. A much larger clone differs from this one at a single base, so this may be a read error. The chain carries TRBV2 and TRBJ1-1, with D unresolved. The CDR3 sequence is 12 residues long. Germline V lookup: CDR1 SNHLY, CDR2 FYNNEI. V shed 6 bases and J shed 1 base, with 6 bases lying between them. CDR3 amino acids: CASRDWNTEAFF. CDR3 DNA sequence: TGTGCCAGCAGGGATTGGAACACTGAAGCTTTCTTT.

This clonotype was seen many times. The chain recombines TRBV28 with TRBJ2-4; the D is unclear. The V end lost 8 bases, the J end lost 1 base, and 9 bases lay between the germline ends. The CDR3 consists of 13 residues. CDR1 and CDR2 (germline): MDHEN, SYDVKM. Here the CDR3 DNA reads TGTGCCAGCGATGACTCTGCCAAAAACATTCAGTACTTC. Its translation: CASDDSAKNIQYF.

This clonotype was detected many times. The chain couples TRBV6-1 to TRBJ1-1; maybe TRBD1 (5 bases). The CDR3 runs 13 residues. V lost 7 bases to trimming and J lost 5 bases, with 14 bases between them. Germline lookup yields CDR1 MNHNS and CDR2 SASEGT. The CDR3 coding sequence is TGTGCCAGCACCACAGGCGGGGTGACTGAAGCTTTCTTT. It is translated as CASTTGGVTEAFF.

The chain joins TRBV20-1 to TRBJ2-1; 10 nucleotides match TRBD2. V shed 5 bases, J shed 6 bases, and the junction held 10 bases outside the gene matches. The length of the CDR3 is 15 residues. Germline-derived CDR1 and CDR2 are DFQATT and SNEGSKA (reference sequence). CDR3 in DNA: TGCAGTGCTCCCCTCAGCGTAGCGGGGGGCAATGAGCAGTTCTTC. It codes for CSAPLSVAGGNEQFF.

This clonotype was seen many times. The chain employs TRBV11-1 and TRBJ2-2, with D possibly matching TRBD1 (6 bases). V was pared by 3 bases and J by 3 bases, with 11 bases between. Looked up from germline, CDR1 is SGHAT and CDR2 is FQDESV (reference sequence). This CDR3 is 15 amino acids long. The CDR3 region has the DNA TGTGCCAGCAGCTTGGGCAGGGGTTACACCGGGGAGCTGTTTTTT. Translating gives CASSLGRGYTGELFF.